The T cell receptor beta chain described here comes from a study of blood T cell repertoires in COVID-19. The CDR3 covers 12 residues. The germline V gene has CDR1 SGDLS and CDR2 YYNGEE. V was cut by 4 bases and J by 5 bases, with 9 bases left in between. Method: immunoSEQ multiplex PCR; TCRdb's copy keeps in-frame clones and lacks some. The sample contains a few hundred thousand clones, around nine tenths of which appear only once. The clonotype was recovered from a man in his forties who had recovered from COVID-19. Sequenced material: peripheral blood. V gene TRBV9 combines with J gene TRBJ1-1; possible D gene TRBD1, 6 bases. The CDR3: CASSTGFTEAFF. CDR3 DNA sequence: TGTGCCAGCAGCACAGGGTTTACTGAAGCTTTCTTT.